This T cell receptor (beta chain) was sequenced during a study of spatial heterogeneity in lung cancer. Broader study findings: Blood showed ubiquitous tumor TCRs more often at resection than at routine follow-up.

TCRdb passed the 5' RACE reads through MiXCR, listing each CDR3 protein once. The sample contains tens of thousands of distinct CDR3 sequences, over 9.5% of which appear only once. CDR1 and CDR2 (germline): SNHLY, FYNNEI. The length of the CDR3 is 13 residues. Trimming stripped 2 bases from V and 4 bases from J, with 6 bases between. This clonotype showed up just a few times. Antigen: not known. As for time point: sample taken at primary tumor resection. Whole RNA, isolated from tumor, nontumor lung or frozen PBMC, was sequenced without prior sorting. The 70 or so donors had untreated early-stage non-small cell lung cancer.

The source material was PBMCs, sampled at surgery. The rearrangement links TRBV2 to TRBJ1-5; no definite D call. The sequence was collected from a male donor with early-stage non-small cell lung cancer. In DNA form, the CDR3 reads TGTGCCAGCAGTGAACATCGAAATCAGCCCCAGCATTTT. This codes for CASSEHRNQPQHF.